This TCR beta chain was identified in a study of T cell repertoires in cytomegalovirus infection. Study as a whole: Both a matching HLA type and CMV infection were indicated by public TCR beta signatures.

Remarks on this clonotype: Its antigen is as yet unknown.

The CDR3 length is 14 residues. The germline gives CDR1 SGHTA, CDR2 FQGNSA. V trimming: 4 bases; J trimming: 2 bases; junction bases outside the gene matches: 3. TCRdb re-derived calls from the reads in MiXCR, one entry per CDR3 protein. The table includes approximately 100,000 distinct CDR3 sequences, 35% to 50% detected once. Findings and limits, study-wide: Dominating the ex vivo response were HLA-C-restricted CMV-specific TCR beta clonotypes.

V gene TRBV7-2 combines with J gene TRBJ2-5; 8 bases are shared with TRBD1. The sequence derives from a human donor in good health (CMV status not recorded). Some clones in this sample may be carry-over from other donors' samples. The starting material was CD8+ T cells from cultured PBMCs, obtained from culture after CMV antigen stimulation. The CDR3 coding sequence is TGTGCCAGCAGCTGGACAGGGAGTCAAGAGACCCAGTACTTC. Protein product: CASSWTGSQETQYF.